The 16 T cell receptor beta chains below all came from one sample that was sequenced in a study of blood T cell repertoires in COVID-19. Method: immunoSEQ multiplex PCR; TCRdb's copy keeps in-frame clones and lacks some. The sample consists of around 140,000 clones, 84% of them appearing once. Sequencing used PBMCs or T cells enriched from blood (not recorded which). These receptors came from a woman in her 50s with acute COVID-19.

V is TRBV10-1 and J is TRBJ2-3; TRBD2 agrees at 12 bases. This CDR3 contains 16 residues. The junction had 5 bases not matched to a gene; V was cut back by 1 base and J by 6 bases. Germline CDR1 and CDR2: WNHNN and SYGVQD (reference sequence). CDR3: CASSELLAGGPDTQYF. Written as DNA, the CDR3 is TGCGCCAGCAGTGAGTTGCTAGCGGGAGGGCCGGATACGCAGTATTTT.

This rearrangement joins TRBV28 to TRBJ2-1, with 8 positions matching TRBD2. After removal of 6 bases from V and 7 bases from J, the junction contained 5 bases not matched to a gene. The CDR3 covers 13 residues. CDR1 is MDHEN, CDR2 SYDVKM, per germline. Here the CDR3 reads CASRTSGRNEQFF. Written as DNA, the CDR3 is TGTGCCAGCAGAACTAGCGGCCGGAATGAGCAGTTCTTC.

This clone was seen once. V and J are TRBV7-2 and TRBJ2-1, with D perhaps matching TRBD1 (6 bases). V was cut by 1 base and J by 7 bases, with 11 bases left in between. CDR1 is SGHTA, CDR2 FQGNSA, per germline. The CDR3 runs 14 residues. The CDR3 sequence is CASSLGYRANEQFF. CDR3 bases: TGTGCCAGCAGCTTAGGCTACAGGGCGAATGAGCAGTTCTTC.

The DNA for the CDR3 is TGCAGTGCTAGTACCGGGACAGTTCCCTACGAGCAGTACTTC. Its translation: CSASTGTVPYEQYF. The chain links TRBV20-1 to TRBJ2-7; 7 positions agree with TRBD1. Unmatched junction bases numbered 7, after V lost 3 bases and J lost 2 bases. The CDR3 sequence is 14 residues long. CDR1 and CDR2 (germline): DFQATT, SNEGSKA (reference sequence).

Written as DNA, the CDR3 is TGTGCCAGCTCACCATCAGAAAGTCCAAACAATGAGCAGTTCTTC. Protein sequence: CASSPSESPNNEQFF. The V gene is TRBV18, the J gene TRBJ2-1; no definite D call. This CDR3 region has 15 residues. The V end was cut by 2 bases, the J end by 5 bases, with 13 bases between. The V gene's germline CDR1 is KGHSH and CDR2 LQKENI.

The rearrangement links TRBV5-1 to TRBJ2-7; 9 bases are shared with TRBD1. J lost 4 bases, V lost 0 bases, and 2 bases had no gene match. The CDR3 covers 14 residues. The germline gives CDR1 SGHRS, CDR2 YFSETQ. CDR3 sequence (DNA): TGCGCCAGCAGCTTGGACGGACAGGGGTACGAGCAGTACTTC. Amino acid sequence: CASSLDGQGYEQYF. Based on the CDR3 plus reference TRBV5-1 and TRBJ2-7, the full variable domain is KAGVTQTPRYLIKTRGQQVTLSCSPISGHRSVSWYQQTPGQGLQFLFEYFSETQRNKGNFPGRFSGRQFSNSRSEMNVSTLELGDSALYLCASSLDGQGYEQYFGPGTRLTVT.

The chain joins TRBV29-1 to TRBJ2-7, with 7 positions matching TRBD2. J gave up 3 bases and V 7 bases, and 9 bases lay outside the gene matches. Germline CDR1 and CDR2: SQVTM and ANQGSEA. The CDR3 consists of 13 residues. CDR3 residues: CSANLRGDYEQYF. CDR3 nucleotide sequence: TGCAGCGCGAACCTCCGGGGGGACTACGAGCAGTACTTC.

The chain employs TRBV9 and TRBJ2-1; no clear D gene. CDR3 length: 14 residues. V lost 0 bases and J 6 bases, leaving 10 bases between the germline ends. Germline assignment: CDR1 SGDLS and CDR2 YYNGEE. CDR3 DNA: TGTGCCAGCAGCGTAGAAGGTAGCAGCAATGAGCAGTTCTTC. This codes for CASSVEGSSNEQFF.

This chain joins TRBV7-9 and TRBJ1-1, with 8 bases lining up with TRBD1. The junction had 3 bases not matched to a gene; V was cut back by 5 bases and J by 1 base. This CDR3 is built from 14 residues. The germline V gene has CDR1 SEHNR and CDR2 FQNEAQ (reference sequence). This CDR3 reads CASSLGQANTEAFF. In nucleotides, the CDR3 is TGTGCCAGCAGCCTGGGACAGGCGAACACTGAAGCTTTCTTT.

This clone has more than one count but fewer than ten. The V gene is TRBV6-5, the J gene TRBJ2-1, with D perhaps TRBD1 (6 bases). Deletions cut 6 bases from V and 6 bases from J, with 18 bases between. Germline CDR1 and CDR2: MNHEY and SVGAGI. CDR3 length equals 15 residues. The DNA of the CDR3 is TGTGCCAGCAGGCCAAGGCCAGGGGCAATCAATGAGCAGTTCTTC. Its protein is CASRPRPGAINEQFF.

The chain joins TRBV2 to TRBJ1-5; TRBD1 aligns across 10 bases. The germline gives CDR1 SNHLY, CDR2 FYNNEI. The CDR3 has 14 residues. V trimming: 6 bases; J trimming: 10 bases; junction bases outside the gene matches: 9. The CDR3 region is CASSPGQGFQPQHF. The CDR3 coding sequence is TGTGCCAGCAGCCCGGGACAGGGGTTTCAACCCCAGCATTTT.

The chain carries TRBV19 and TRBJ1-3; TRBD1 agrees at 8 bases. The V and J ends lost 2 bases and 7 bases, in that order; junction bases with no gene match: 7. Germline CDR1 is LNHDA and CDR2 is SQIVND (reference sequence). This CDR3 has 15 amino acids. CDR3 in amino acids: CASSIPGQAANTIYF. DNA for the CDR3: TGTGCCAGTAGTATACCGGGACAGGCGGCGAACACCATATATTTT.

This chain links TRBV12-3 or TRBV12-4 with TRBJ2-5; D is perhaps TRBD1 (6 bases). V was pared by 5 bases and J by 4 bases, with 8 bases between. The CDR3 is made up of 12 amino acids. The CDR3 DNA sequence: TGTGCCAGCAGTACAGGGCGAGAGACCCAGTACTTC. This gives the protein CASSTGRETQYF.

The chain joins TRBV7-8 to TRBJ2-7; TRBD2 matches 13 bases. Losses at the gene ends were 5 bases for V and 6 bases for J; bases not matched to a gene: 10. The CDR3 sequence is 16 residues long. Germline CDR1 and CDR2: SGHVS and FQNEAQ. The CDR3 DNA reads as TGTGCCAGCAGCAACAGTCTGGGACTAGCGGGGAGCGAGCAGTACTTC. This codes for CASSNSLGLAGSEQYF.

The chain combines TRBV20-1 with TRBJ1-2, with D unresolved. CDR1 and CDR2 from the germline V gene are DFQATT and SNEGSKA (reference sequence). The CDR3 spans 11 residues. V was pared by 4 bases and J by 2 bases, with 5 bases between. CDR3 coding DNA: TGCAGTGCTACGGAGAACTATGGCTACACCTTC. The encoded protein is CSATENYGYTF.

The rearrangement joins TRBV5-1 to TRBJ2-5, with 13 bases lining up with TRBD2. Trimming at V came to 3 bases and at J to 4 bases, leaving 15 bases not matched to a gene. Germline CDR1 reads SGHRS; CDR2 reads YFSETQ. This CDR3 contains 19 residues. CDR3: CASSSPPGLAGAPSETQYF. CDR3 DNA sequence: TGCGCCAGCAGCTCACCCCCAGGACTAGCGGGAGCCCCATCAGAGACCCAGTACTTC. The full variable domain, in which reference TRBV5-1 and TRBJ2-5 provide the parts outside the CDR3, is KAGVTQTPRYLIKTRGQQVTLSCSPISGHRSVSWYQQTPGQGLQFLFEYFSETQRNKGNFPGRFSGRQFSNSRSEMNVSTLELGDSALYLCASSSPPGLAGAPSETQYFGPGTRLLVL.